The source of this T cell receptor (beta chain) is a study of human T cells and chemical hapten exposure. Unfractionated whole blood served as the source for total RNA extraction. Germline V gene lookup returns CDR1 SGHKS and CDR2 YYEKEE (reference sequence). The CDR3 length is 14 residues. V lost 0 bases, J lost 1 base, and 7 bases lay in between. Single cDNA molecules in the library carried unique molecular identifiers attached during preparation. Via MiXCR, TCRdb re-called the 5' RACE reads, giving one row per CDR3 protein. The data show 65,000 to 95,000 distinct CDR3 sequences, more than 7.5% seen once.

V is TRBV5-5 and J is TRBJ1-1; unclear D gene. The receptor comes from a male donor in good health. The CDR3 region has the DNA TGTGCCAGCAGCTTGGGACGGAAGAACACTGAAGCTTTCTTT. Residues: CASSLGRKNTEAFF.